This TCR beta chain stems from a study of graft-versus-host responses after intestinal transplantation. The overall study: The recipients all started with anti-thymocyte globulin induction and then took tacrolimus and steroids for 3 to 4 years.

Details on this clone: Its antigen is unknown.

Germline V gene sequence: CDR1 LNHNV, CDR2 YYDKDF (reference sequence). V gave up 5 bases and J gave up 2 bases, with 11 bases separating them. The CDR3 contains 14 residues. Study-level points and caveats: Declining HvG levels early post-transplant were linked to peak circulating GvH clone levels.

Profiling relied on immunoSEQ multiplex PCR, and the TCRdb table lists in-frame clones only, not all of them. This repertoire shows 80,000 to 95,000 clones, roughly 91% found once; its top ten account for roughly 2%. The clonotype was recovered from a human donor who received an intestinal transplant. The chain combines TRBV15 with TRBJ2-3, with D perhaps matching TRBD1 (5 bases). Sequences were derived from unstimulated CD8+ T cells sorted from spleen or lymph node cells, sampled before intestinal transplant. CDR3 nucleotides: TGTGCCACCAGCCGACCAGGGATCACAGATACGCAGTATTTT. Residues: CATSRPGITDTQYF.